This paragraph reports one T cell receptor beta chain. Its antigen remains unknown. TRB rearrangements were amplified by multiplex PCR with BIOMED2 TRB-A/B primers. TCRdb reprocessed the multiplex PCR reads with MiXCR, giving one entry per CDR3 protein. This table holds roughly 15,000 distinct CDR3 sequences, 25% to 30% found once. The sample originates from a study of T and B cells in COVID-19 patients. Notes on the study in general: Patients with COVID-19 reportedly showed strongly skewed T cell receptor beta variable and joining gene usage.

From blood, about 240-550 ng of genomic DNA served as TRB template. Sequenced sample: blood. The receptor was derived from a human donor who had recovered from COVID-19.

CDR3 in amino acids: CATSRDRQGGWNEQFF. The CDR3 bases are TGTGCCACCAGCAGAGATAGGCAGGGAGGCTGGAATGAGCAGTTCTTC. V is TRBV15 and J is TRBJ2-1; possible D gene TRBD2, 6 bases. Trimming cost V 0 bases and J 7 bases, with 16 bases left between them. Germline V gives CDR1 LNHNV, CDR2 YYDKDF (reference sequence). This CDR3 has 16 residues.